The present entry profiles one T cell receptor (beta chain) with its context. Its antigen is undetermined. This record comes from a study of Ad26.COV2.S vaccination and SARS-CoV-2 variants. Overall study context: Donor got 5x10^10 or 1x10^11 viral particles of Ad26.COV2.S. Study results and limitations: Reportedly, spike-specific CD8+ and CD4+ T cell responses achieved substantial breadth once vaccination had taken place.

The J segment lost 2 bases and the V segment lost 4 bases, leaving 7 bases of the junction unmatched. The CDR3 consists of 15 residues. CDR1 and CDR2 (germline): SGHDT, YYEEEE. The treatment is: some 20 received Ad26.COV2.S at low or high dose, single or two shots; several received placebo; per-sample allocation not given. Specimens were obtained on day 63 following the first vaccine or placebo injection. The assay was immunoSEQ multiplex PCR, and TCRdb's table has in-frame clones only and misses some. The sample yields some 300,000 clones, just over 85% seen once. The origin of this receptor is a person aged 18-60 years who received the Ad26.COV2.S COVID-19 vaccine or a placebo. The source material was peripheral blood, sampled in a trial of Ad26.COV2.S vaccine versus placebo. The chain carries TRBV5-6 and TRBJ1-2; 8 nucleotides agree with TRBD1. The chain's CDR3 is CASSLRQGTNYGYTF. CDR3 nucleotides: TGTGCCAGCAGCCTCCGACAGGGGACGAACTATGGCTACACCTTC.